These 28 T cell receptor beta chains were sequenced from one sample in a study of response to subunit inactivated influenza vaccine. TCRdb re-called the RT-PCR reads with MiXCR, one entry per CDR3 protein. The sample shows about 170,000 distinct CDR3 sequences, approximately 12% of them seen only once. Separately, the same data were catalogued under a study of T cells expressing NK-cell markers. That study adds: In generating TCR beta cDNA, 5'RACE template switching with UMIs was used.

The sequences come from CD8+ T cells sorted from PBMCs, collected approximately 13 days after vaccination. These receptors came from a man aged 45 to 65 who received an inactivated influenza vaccine.

The chain has TRBV9 and TRBJ2-3; the match to TRBD2 covers 13 bases. The CDR3 is 17 residues long. Germline V CDR1 and CDR2: SGDLS, YYNGEE. V dropped 0 bases and J dropped 2; count of bases not matched to a gene: 3. The CDR3 DNA sequence: TGTGCCAGCAGCGTAGCGGGACTAGCGGGGCCCACAGATACGCAGTATTTT. The encoded protein is CASSVAGLAGPTDTQYF. Looking up the rest from reference TRBV9 and TRBJ2-3 gives the full variable domain: DSGVTQTPKHLITATGQRVTLRCSPRSGDLSVYWYQQSLDQGLQFLIQYYNGEERAKGNILERFSAQQFPDLHSELNLSSLELGDSALYFCASSVAGLAGPTDTQYFGPGTRLTVL.

This rearrangement joins TRBV12-3 or TRBV12-4 to TRBJ2-1; TRBD2 aligns across 10 bases. The CDR3 length is 14 residues. Trimming removed 8 bases from V and 3 bases from J; junction bases left unmatched: 4. The CDR3 spells CASSPSGSYNEQFF. Here the CDR3 DNA reads TGTGCCAGCTCCCCTAGCGGGAGCTACAATGAGCAGTTCTTC.

This clonotype was seen ten or more times. The CDR3 protein is CASSHGTGVTEAFF. CDR3 sequence (DNA): TGCGCCAGCAGCCATGGGACAGGGGTCACTGAAGCTTTCTTT. The chain combines TRBV5-1 with TRBJ1-1; 10 nucleotides match TRBD1. Unmatched junction bases numbered 4, after V lost 4 bases and J lost 4 bases. CDR3 length equals 14 residues. Per the germline V gene, CDR1 is SGHRS and CDR2 is YFSETQ.

This clonotype was found a few times. The J gene is TRBJ2-3, the V gene TRBV4-2, with 7 positions matching TRBD2. This CDR3 has 17 amino acids. Germline V gene sequence: CDR1 LGHNA, CDR2 YNFKEQ. Trimming cost V 0 bases and J 2 bases; bases outside gene matches: 8. The CDR3 here is CASSQDLPSGPTDTQYF. The CDR3 nucleotides are TGTGCCAGCAGCCAAGATCTTCCTAGCGGCCCCACAGATACGCAGTATTTT.

V gene TRBV20-1 combines with J gene TRBJ2-7; no definite D call. CDR3 length equals 15 residues. V was clipped by 3 bases and J by 7 bases, with 22 bases between them. Germline V gene data show CDR1 as DFQATT and CDR2 as SNEGSKA (reference sequence). The CDR3 is CSASLITGPHGEQYF. The CDR3 DNA reads as TGCAGTGCTAGCCTCATAACCGGGCCCCACGGAGAGCAGTACTTC.

This clonotype was counted many times. The V call is TRBV29-1, the J call TRBJ2-1; 10 bases line up with TRBD2. Germline V gene lookup returns CDR1 SQVTM and CDR2 ANQGSEA. CDR3 length: 14 amino acids. V shed 2 bases, J shed 8 bases, and the junction held 6 bases outside the gene matches. The CDR3 loop is CSVEQAGGKYEQFF. The CDR3 DNA follows: TGCAGCGTTGAACAAGCGGGAGGGAAGTATGAGCAGTTCTTC.

This rearrangement joins TRBV19 to TRBJ2-1; D remains unclear. Germline V lookup: CDR1 LNHDA, CDR2 SQIVND (reference sequence). The CDR3 runs 14 residues. Trimming left V 5 bases short and J 3 bases short, with 11 bases between. CDR3 region: CASSYKGYYNEQFF. The CDR3 DNA reads TGTGCCAGTAGTTATAAGGGTTACTACAATGAGCAGTTCTTC.

This clonotype turned up a few times. The chain uses TRBV20-1 and TRBJ2-1, with 7 bases that match TRBD2. The CDR3 is 13 residues long. Germline trimming cut 1 base from V and 7 bases from J; bases unmatched to any gene: 4. Per the germline V gene, CDR1 is DFQATT and CDR2 is SNEGSKA (reference sequence). CDR3 bases: TGCAGTGCTAGAGGGACTAGACGAAATGAGCAGTTCTTC. Amino acids: CSARGTRRNEQFF.

The chain recombines TRBV9 with TRBJ2-2; D may correspond to TRBD1 or TRBD2 (5 bases each). From germline, CDR1 is SGDLS and CDR2 YYNGEE. The CDR3 covers 18 residues. The ends were cut back, 1 base at V and 0 bases at J, with 16 bases in the middle. CDR3 DNA sequence: TGTGCCAGCAGCGTATCCATTTTGGGGGAAACGAACACCGGGGAGCTGTTTTTT. Protein product: CASSVSILGETNTGELFF. Looking up the rest from reference TRBV9 and TRBJ2-2 gives the full variable domain: DSGVTQTPKHLITATGQRVTLRCSPRSGDLSVYWYQQSLDQGLQFLIQYYNGEERAKGNILERFSAQQFPDLHSELNLSSLELGDSALYFCASSVSILGETNTGELFFGEGSRLTVL.

V gene TRBV6-5 combines with J gene TRBJ1-5; D is undetermined. Deletions cut 2 bases from V and 2 bases from J, with 10 bases between. The CDR3 spans 15 residues. CDR1 MNHEY and CDR2 SVGAGI come from the germline V gene. DNA of the CDR3: TGTGCCAGCAGTTACGAGGGATACGGCAATCAGCCCCAGCATTTT. Translation gives CASSYEGYGNQPQHF.

The sample holds many counts of this clonotype. This chain uses TRBV12-3 or TRBV12-4 with TRBJ1-2; no reliable D call. The CDR3 extends over 15 amino acids. Deletions cut 2 bases from V and 5 bases from J, with 15 bases between. CDR3 in DNA: TGTGCCAGCAGTTTAAGACCCAACGACCCATATGGCTACACCTTC. Encoded protein: CASSLRPNDPYGYTF.

This clonotype was recorded many times. This rearrangement joins TRBV4-1 to TRBJ2-7; 7 bases are shared with TRBD1. V lost 0 bases, J lost 3 bases, and 11 bases stayed unmatched. Per the germline V gene, CDR1 is MGHRA and CDR2 is YSYEKL. The CDR3 length is 17 residues. CDR3 residues: CASSQESVEDRFYEQYF. CDR3 DNA sequence: TGCGCCAGCAGCCAAGAGTCGGTCGAGGACAGGTTCTACGAGCAGTACTTC.

This clonotype showed up just a few times. The V and J genes are TRBV6-6 and TRBJ1-5, with 8 bases lining up with TRBD1. This CDR3 is 13 amino acids long. Germline CDR1 reads MNHNY; CDR2 reads SVGAGI (reference sequence). V dropped 8 bases and J dropped 4; count of bases not matched to a gene: 4. The CDR3 sequence is CASGQGPNQPQHF. For the CDR3, the DNA is TGTGCCAGCGGACAGGGCCCAAATCAGCCCCAGCATTTT.

The chain has TRBV5-6 and TRBJ2-1; maybe TRBD2 (5 bases). V lost 2 bases to trimming and J lost 7 bases, with 25 bases between them. The CDR3 is 18 residues long. CDR1 SGHDT and CDR2 YYEEEE come from the germline V gene. The CDR3 sequence is CASSFPTIIARGRNEQFF. The CDR3 DNA is TGTGCCAGCAGCTTCCCTACAATTATAGCACGAGGGCGGAATGAGCAGTTCTTC.

The chain combines TRBV20-1 with TRBJ2-5; D is possibly TRBD2 (5 bases). Germline assignment: CDR1 DFQATT and CDR2 SNEGSKA (reference sequence). Trimming removed 1 base at V and 4 bases at J, with 16 bases between. The length of the CDR3 is 15 residues. The CDR3, as DNA: TGCAGTGCTAGAGGCCCGGAGGACGAGAGAGAGACCCAGTACTTC. Translating gives CSARGPEDERETQYF.

This clonotype is medium-sized (0.01 to 0.1%). CDR3 amino acids: CASSAARGRLYTEAFF. The CDR3 nucleotides read TGTGCCAGCAGTGCCGCCAGGGGAAGGTTGTACACTGAAGCTTTCTTT. The chain couples TRBV12-3 or TRBV12-4 to TRBJ1-1, with D possibly being TRBD1 (6 bases). Trimming cost V 5 bases and J 3 bases, with 19 bases left between them. The CDR3 covers 16 residues.

The chain links TRBV6-1 to TRBJ1-2; D remains unclear. Germline V gene lookup returns CDR1 MNHNS and CDR2 SASEGT. This CDR3 comprises 13 residues. Trimming removed 5 bases from V and 0 bases from J, with 7 bases in between. CDR3 in DNA: TGTGCCAGCAGTCAGACCCCTAACTATGGCTACACCTTC. Translation: CASSQTPNYGYTF.

Points on this clonotype: One end of the junction does not line up with germline, which may come from a read error. V usage is TRBV7-7 and J usage is TRBJ2-7, with D possibly matching TRBD2 (5 bases). Germline CDR1 and CDR2: SSHAT and FNYEAQ (reference sequence). This CDR3 has 15 residues. CDR3 region: CASSPEVSGFYEQYF. As DNA, the CDR3 is TGTGCTAGCAGCCCCGAAGTAAGCGGATTCTACGAGCAGTACTTC.

This clonotype is categorized as medium-sized (0.01 to 0.1%). This chain links TRBV29-1 with TRBJ1-2; possibly TRBD1 for D (6 bases). CDR1 and CDR2 (germline): SQVTM, ANQGSEA. Trimming pared 3 bases from V and 6 bases from J, leaving 14 bases between. The CDR3 has 13 residues. DNA of the CDR3: TGCAGCGTTGATGGGGGCGAGGGGCATGGCTACACCTTC. Translated: CSVDGGEGHGYTF. The full variable domain, with the rest looked up from reference TRBV29-1 and TRBJ1-2, is SAVISQKPSRDICQRGTSLTIQCQVDSQVTMMFWYRQQPGQSLTLIATANQGSEATYESGFVIDKFPISRPNLTFSTLTVSNMSPEDSSIYLCSVDGGEGHGYTFGSGTRLTVV.

This clonotype has just a few counts. This chain uses TRBV7-2 with TRBJ2-1; 7 bases line up with TRBD1. This CDR3 contains 16 residues. From germline, CDR1 is SGHTA and CDR2 FQGNSA. V dropped 3 bases and J dropped 9; count of bases not matched to a gene: 14. DNA of the CDR3: TGTGCCAGCAGCTTTTGGACAGGTCCCCTTGGTGGTGAGCAGTTCTTC. This codes for CASSFWTGPLGGEQFF.

This clonotype was seen at least ten times. V usage is TRBV12-3 or TRBV12-4 and J usage is TRBJ1-1; 7 bases align to TRBD1. The CDR3 sequence is 14 residues long. V gave up 6 bases and J gave up 2 bases; unmatched junction bases: 6. This CDR3 reads CASRPTGANTEAFF. The CDR3 DNA reads as TGTGCCAGCAGACCAACAGGGGCAAACACTGAAGCTTTCTTT.

The chain employs TRBV12-3 or TRBV12-4 and TRBJ2-1; no clear D. V shed 5 bases and J shed 0 bases, with 20 bases lying between them. CDR3 length equals 18 residues. The CDR3, as DNA: TGTGCCAGCAGTACTACCCTGAGGATCGCGGACTCCTACAATGAGCAGTTCTTC. The encoded protein is CASSTTLRIADSYNEQFF.

This clonotype occurred once. One base away lies a much larger clone, so this may be a sequencing read error. The rearrangement uses TRBV5-1 and TRBJ1-2, with TRBD1 as a possible D gene (6 bases). This CDR3 spans 16 amino acids. CDR1 and CDR2 (germline): SGHRS, YFSETQ. The V end was cut by 4 bases, the J end by 3 bases, with 19 bases between. The CDR3 loop reads CASSTSGGHSYYGYTF. CDR3 nucleotides: TGCGCCAGCAGCACAAGCGGGGGGCACTCCTACTATGGCTACACCTTC.

The V and J genes are TRBV7-2 and TRBJ2-3; 8 bases line up with TRBD2. The V gene end was trimmed by 0 bases and the J gene end by 4 bases; junction bases not matched to a gene: 9. The CDR3 is 17 residues long. Germline CDR1 is SGHTA and CDR2 is FQGNSA. CDR3 in DNA: TGTGCCAGCAGCTTAGCGGGACTAGGAGGTGTGGCAGATACGCAGTATTTT. This gives the protein CASSLAGLGGVADTQYF.

This clonotype was recorded at least ten times. CDR3 in DNA: TGTGCCAGCTCACCGACAGGGTACGAGCAGTACTTC. Translating gives CASSPTGYEQYF. V is TRBV18 and J is TRBJ2-7, with 7 nucleotides matching TRBD1. The germline V gene encodes CDR1 KGHSH and CDR2 LQKENI. The junction had 0 bases not matched to a gene; V was cut back by 3 bases and J by 4 bases. This CDR3 has 12 amino acids.

In this sample, this clonotype turned up a few times. The J gene is TRBJ2-3, the V gene TRBV5-1, with TRBD1 matching over 7 bases. Germline V CDR1 and CDR2: SGHRS, YFSETQ. Unmatched junction bases numbered 8, after V lost 2 bases and J lost 5 bases. The CDR3 is 15 amino acids. The CDR3 is CASSFRDSLQDTQYF. The CDR3 bases are TGCGCCAGCAGCTTCCGGGACAGCTTGCAAGATACGCAGTATTTT.

This clonotype was counted between two and nine times. The CDR3 bases are TGCGCCAGCAGCCAAGCCCATTTCCGGGACAGCTACAATCAGCCCCAGCATTTT. Amino acid sequence: CASSQAHFRDSYNQPQHF. J is TRBJ1-5 and V is TRBV4-1, with 7 bases that match TRBD1. V dropped 1 base and J dropped 3; count of bases not matched to a gene: 12. The CDR3 has 18 amino acids. Germline-derived CDR1 and CDR2 are MGHRA and YSYEKL.

This chain connects TRBV3-1 to TRBJ2-5; 12 bases are a match to TRBD2. This CDR3 comprises 18 residues. Germline loops: CDR1 LGHDT, CDR2 YNNKEL (reference sequence). Trimming took 0 bases from V and 7 from J; bases not matched to a gene: 12. CDR3 DNA: TGTGCCAGCAGCCAAGAGCCTTTTTGGACTAGCGGGATAGTGACCCAGTACTTC. Translated, it gives CASSQEPFWTSGIVTQYF.